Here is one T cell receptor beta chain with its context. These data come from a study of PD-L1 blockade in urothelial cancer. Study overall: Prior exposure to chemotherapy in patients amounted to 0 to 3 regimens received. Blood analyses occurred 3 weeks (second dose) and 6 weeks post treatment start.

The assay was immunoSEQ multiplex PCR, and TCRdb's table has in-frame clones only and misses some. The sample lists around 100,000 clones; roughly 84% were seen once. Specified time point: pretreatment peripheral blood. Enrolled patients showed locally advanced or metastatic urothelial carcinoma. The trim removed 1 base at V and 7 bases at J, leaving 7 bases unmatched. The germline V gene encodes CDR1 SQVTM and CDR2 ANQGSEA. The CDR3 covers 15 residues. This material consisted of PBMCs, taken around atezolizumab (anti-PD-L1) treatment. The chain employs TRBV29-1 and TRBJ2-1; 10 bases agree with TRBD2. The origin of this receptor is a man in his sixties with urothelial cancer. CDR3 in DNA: TGCAGCGTTGAAGGCCAGCGGGGGGGCCAGAATGAGCAGTTCTTC. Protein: CSVEGQRGGQNEQFF.